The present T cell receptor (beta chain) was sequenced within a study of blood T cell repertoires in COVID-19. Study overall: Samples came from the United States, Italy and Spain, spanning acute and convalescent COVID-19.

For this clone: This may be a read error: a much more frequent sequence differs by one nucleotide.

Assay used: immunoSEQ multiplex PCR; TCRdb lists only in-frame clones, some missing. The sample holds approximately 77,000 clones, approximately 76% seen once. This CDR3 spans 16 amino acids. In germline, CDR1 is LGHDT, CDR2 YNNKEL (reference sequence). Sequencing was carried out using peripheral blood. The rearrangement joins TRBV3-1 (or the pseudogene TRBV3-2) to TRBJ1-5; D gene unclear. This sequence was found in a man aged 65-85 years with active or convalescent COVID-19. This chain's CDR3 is CAGSQGLPGNNQPQHF. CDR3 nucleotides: TGTGCCGGCAGCCAAGGTTTGCCAGGCAATAATCAGCCCCAGCATTTT.